The clone carrying this T cell receptor beta chain came up a few times. The sample originates from a study of blood T cell repertoires in COVID-19. Here immunoSEQ multiplex PCR was the method, and the copy in TCRdb shows in-frame clones only, minus some. The sample carries 200,000 to 250,000 clones, around 83% recorded once. CDR1 is MNHNS, CDR2 SASEGT, per germline. CDR3 length: 14 residues. Trimming pared 5 bases from V and 3 bases from J, leaving 12 bases between. Sequenced: peripheral blood. This sequence joins TRBV6-1 and TRBJ2-3; D gene unclear. This receptor was taken from a woman older than 75 with COVID-19, enrolled during active disease. The CDR3: CASSRIDLTDTQYF. CDR3 nucleotide sequence: TGTGCCAGCAGTCGCATTGACTTAACAGATACGCAGTATTTT.